This T cell receptor beta chain was obtained from a study of multiple sclerosis patients with progressive multifocal leukoencephalopathy. Notes on the study in general: Whether JC virus or general immunocompromise explains the findings remained unclear. Expanded clones at PML onset predated and persisted through natalizumab therapy.

Of note for this clone: The antigen is undetermined.

The time point here: about a year of natalizumab therapy. Controls were natalizumab-treated multiple sclerosis patients who did not develop PML, sampled longitudinally. V was clipped by 6 bases and J by 2 bases; unmatched bases: 4. Germline V gene sequence: CDR1 SEHNR, CDR2 FQNEAQ (reference sequence). This CDR3 is 14 amino acids long. Every PCR reaction included synthetic inline CDR3 controls for all V-J pairings. Here immunoSEQ multiplex PCR was the method, and the copy in TCRdb shows in-frame clones only, minus some. Counted here are more than 20,000 clones, around 90% occurring once; the ten biggest clones make up about 2.1%.

Sequencing was performed on PBMCs, taken from a patient treated with natalizumab. V usage is TRBV7-9 and J usage is TRBJ1-5; 7 bases align to TRBD1. This clonotype was obtained from a man aged 30 to 45 with multiple sclerosis. CDR3 bases: TGTGCCAGCAGTTCCGACAGGGGCAATCAGCCCCAGCATTTT. The encoded protein is CASSSDRGNQPQHF.